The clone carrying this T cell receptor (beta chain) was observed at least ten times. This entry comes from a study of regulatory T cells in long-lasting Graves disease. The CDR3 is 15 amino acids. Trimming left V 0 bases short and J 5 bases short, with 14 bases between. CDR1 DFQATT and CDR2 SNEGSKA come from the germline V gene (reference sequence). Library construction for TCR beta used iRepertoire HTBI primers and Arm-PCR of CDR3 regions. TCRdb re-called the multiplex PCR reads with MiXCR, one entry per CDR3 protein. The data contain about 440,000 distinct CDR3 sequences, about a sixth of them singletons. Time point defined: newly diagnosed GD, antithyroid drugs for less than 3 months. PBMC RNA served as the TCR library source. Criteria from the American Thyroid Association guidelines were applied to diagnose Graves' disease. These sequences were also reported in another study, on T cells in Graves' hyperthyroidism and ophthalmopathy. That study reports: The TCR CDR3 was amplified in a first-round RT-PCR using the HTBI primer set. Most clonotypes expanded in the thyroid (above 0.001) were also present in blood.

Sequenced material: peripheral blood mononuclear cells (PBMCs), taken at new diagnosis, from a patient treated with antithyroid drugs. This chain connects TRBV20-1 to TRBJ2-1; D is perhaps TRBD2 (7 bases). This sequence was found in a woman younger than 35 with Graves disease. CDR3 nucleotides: TGCAGTGCTAGAGATCGGAGGGGGGGGCACAATGAGCAGTTCTTC. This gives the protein CSARDRRGGHNEQFF.